Listed below are T cell receptor beta chains from one sample, sequenced in a study of blood T cell repertoires in COVID-19. Profiled with immunoSEQ multiplex PCR; TCRdb holds only in-frame clones, not every one. The data contain some 70,000 clones, more than 75% of them singletons. Sequencing input: peripheral blood. Every receptor here comes from a woman aged 70-85 years with acute or convalescent COVID-19. Each CDR3 is given with its conserved first and last residue. The order of the fields is J gene, V gene, D gene, clone size, CDR3 DNA, CDR3 protein. A D gene is named only where the DNA matches it firmly. Size tells how often a clone was seen (once, few, many) or the class of an expanded clone, and some rows leave it out.

J gene: TRBJ1-1
V gene: TRBV27
D gene: .
clone size: .
CDR3 DNA: TGTGCCAGCAGTTATCGAGGGGGGAACACTGAAGCTTTCTTT
CDR3 protein: CASSYRGGNTEAFF

J gene: TRBJ1-2
V gene: TRBV6-6
D gene: TRBD1
clone size: .
CDR3 DNA: TGTGCCAGCACGGACAGGGGAAGATCTAACTATGGCTACACCTTC
CDR3 protein: CASTDRGRSNYGYTF

J gene: TRBJ1-2
V gene: TRBV7-9
D gene: .
clone size: few
CDR3 DNA: TGTGCCAGCAGCTCATTAGAGGCCCTAAACTATGGCTACACCTTC
CDR3 protein: CASSSLEALNYGYTF

J gene: TRBJ1-5
V gene: TRBV30
D gene: TRBD1
clone size: few
CDR3 DNA: TGTGCCTGGCAAACAGGGGCTAATCAGCCCCAGCATTTT
CDR3 protein: CAWQTGANQPQHF

J gene: TRBJ1-5
V gene: TRBV2
D gene: .
clone size: .
CDR3 DNA: TGTGCCAGCAGTTCAGGGCCCCAAGGCAATCAGCCCCAGCATTTT
CDR3 protein: CASSSGPQGNQPQHF

J gene: TRBJ2-5
V gene: TRBV15
D gene: .
clone size: .
CDR3 DNA: TGTGCCACCAGCAGAGATACCAGGTCGGCCCAGTACTTC
CDR3 protein: CATSRDTRSAQYF

J gene: TRBJ2-5
V gene: TRBV29-1
D gene: .
clone size: .
CDR3 DNA: TGCAGCGGAGGAGGGGTAGAGACCCAGTACTTC
CDR3 protein: CSGGGVETQYF

J gene: TRBJ1-2
V gene: TRBV19
D gene: TRBD1
clone size: once
CDR3 DNA: TGTGCCAGTAGTACCCAGACAGGGGACCATGGCTACACCTTC
CDR3 protein: CASSTQTGDHGYTF

J gene: TRBJ1-2
V gene: TRBV30
D gene: TRBD1
clone size: .
CDR3 DNA: TGTGCCTACGACCTTGCTCCGACAGGGGCCGGTGGCTACACCTTC
CDR3 protein: CAYDLAPTGAGGYTF

J gene: TRBJ2-3
V gene: TRBV9
D gene: TRBD2
clone size: .
CDR3 DNA: TGTGCCAGCAGCGTAGGACTAGCGGGAGTCAGGAGCACAGATACGCAGTATTTT
CDR3 protein: CASSVGLAGVRSTDTQYF

J gene: TRBJ2-5
V gene: TRBV28
D gene: .
clone size: .
CDR3 DNA: TGTGCCACTGGGGCTGGGGGGGAGACCCAGTACTTC
CDR3 protein: CATGAGGETQYF

J gene: TRBJ2-3
V gene: TRBV18
D gene: .
clone size: once
CDR3 DNA: TGTGCCAGCTCACCCTCAGGCACAGATACGCAGTATTTT
CDR3 protein: CASSPSGTDTQYF

J gene: TRBJ1-4
V gene: TRBV29-1
D gene: .
clone size: once
CDR3 DNA: TGCAGCGTCCTCTCCAGGGGTAATGAAAAACTGTTTTTT
CDR3 protein: CSVLSRGNEKLFF

J gene: TRBJ2-2
V gene: TRBV7-9
D gene: TRBD2
clone size: .
CDR3 DNA: TGTGCCAGCACCAACCGACTAGCGGGAGGGCTTTGGGGCACCGGGGAGCTGTTTTTT
CDR3 protein: CASTNRLAGGLWGTGELFF

J gene: TRBJ2-5
V gene: TRBV9
D gene: .
clone size: once
CDR3 DNA: TGTGCCAGCGGCAATGGCGCGGAGGGCGGGACCCAGTACTTC
CDR3 protein: CASGNGAEGGTQYF

J gene: TRBJ2-3
V gene: TRBV6-5
D gene: .
clone size: .
CDR3 DNA: TGTGCCAGCCGGTGGTCGCGGACAGATACGCAGTATTTT
CDR3 protein: CASRWSRTDTQYF

J gene: TRBJ1-1
V gene: TRBV27
D gene: TRBD1
clone size: .
CDR3 DNA: TGTGCCAGCAGTTTATACAGGGGTGGACTGAGTCCTGAAGCTTTCTTT
CDR3 protein: CASSLYRGGLSPEAFF

J gene: TRBJ2-7
V gene: TRBV10-1
D gene: TRBD1
clone size: .
CDR3 DNA: TGCGCCAGCAGTGAGTCCGGGACAGGGCGCTACGAGCAGTACTTC
CDR3 protein: CASSESGTGRYEQYF

J gene: TRBJ2-7
V gene: TRBV18
D gene: TRBD2
clone size: .
CDR3 DNA: TGTGCCAGCTCACCACCGAGAAACGGGGGGTACGAGCAGTACTTC
CDR3 protein: CASSPPRNGGYEQYF

J gene: TRBJ2-1
V gene: TRBV25-1
D gene: TRBD1
clone size: .
CDR3 DNA: TGTGCCAGCAGTGAAAAAAGGGATTGGACAGGGGAATACAATGAGCAGTTCTTC
CDR3 protein: CASSEKRDWTGEYNEQFF

J gene: TRBJ2-1
V gene: TRBV9
D gene: .
clone size: .
CDR3 DNA: TGTGCCAGCAGCGTAGTGGGGGCGCAGGGCAATGAGCAGTTCTTC
CDR3 protein: CASSVVGAQGNEQFF

J gene: TRBJ2-7
V gene: TRBV20-1
D gene: TRBD2
clone size: .
CDR3 DNA: TGCAGTGCTAGTGGGTCTAGCGGTTCTGACGAGCAGTACTTC
CDR3 protein: CSASGSSGSDEQYF

J gene: TRBJ1-2
V gene: TRBV3-1/TRBV3-2
D gene: TRBD1
clone size: .
CDR3 DNA: TGTGCCAGCAGCCAAGATCCCGACAGGGGCTATGGCTACACCTTC
CDR3 protein: CASSQDPDRGYGYTF

J gene: TRBJ1-5
V gene: TRBV6-4
D gene: TRBD1
clone size: .
CDR3 DNA: TGTGCCAGCAATCCACAGGGGAATCAGCCCCAGCATTTT
CDR3 protein: CASNPQGNQPQHF

J gene: TRBJ1-2
V gene: TRBV11-2
D gene: TRBD1
clone size: .
CDR3 DNA: TGTGCCAGCAGCTCCTCGGACAGGGCCAACTATGGCTACACCTTC
CDR3 protein: CASSSSDRANYGYTF

J gene: TRBJ1-4
V gene: TRBV5-8
D gene: TRBD1
clone size: .
CDR3 DNA: TGTGCCAGCCAATTCTCTGGGACAGGGCTTCGGACAACTAATGAAAAACTGTTTTTT
CDR3 protein: CASQFSGTGLRTTNEKLFF

J gene: TRBJ2-1
V gene: TRBV28
D gene: TRBD1
clone size: .
CDR3 DNA: TGTGCCAGCAGTCGACAGGGGGCGCGGAATGAGCAGTTCTTC
CDR3 protein: CASSRQGARNEQFF

J gene: TRBJ2-2
V gene: TRBV11-3
D gene: TRBD1
clone size: .
CDR3 DNA: TGTGCCAGCAGCTTAGATGGGACAGACACCGGGGAGCTGTTTTTT
CDR3 protein: CASSLDGTDTGELFF

J gene: TRBJ1-5
V gene: TRBV28
D gene: TRBD1
clone size: few
CDR3 DNA: TGTGCCAGCAGAACTCTAGGGACAGTCGATCAGCCCCAGCATTTT
CDR3 protein: CASRTLGTVDQPQHF

J gene: TRBJ2-4
V gene: TRBV5-8
D gene: .
clone size: .
CDR3 DNA: TGTGCCAGCAGCTTGTTTGTCGGTACAGGCCAAACTTTAGCCAAAAACATTCAGTACTTC
CDR3 protein: CASSLFVGTGQTLAKNIQYF

J gene: TRBJ1-2
V gene: TRBV7-2
D gene: TRBD1
clone size: .
CDR3 DNA: TGTGCCAGCAGCTTAGCGGGACAGGGAGCGAGTGGCTACACCTTC
CDR3 protein: CASSLAGQGASGYTF

J gene: TRBJ2-3
V gene: TRBV30
D gene: .
clone size: .
CDR3 DNA: TGTGCCTGGAGTGACAGGGGCACAGATACGCAGTATTTT
CDR3 protein: CAWSDRGTDTQYF

J gene: TRBJ1-1
V gene: TRBV9
D gene: .
clone size: .
CDR3 DNA: TGTGCCAGCAGTGAACAGGGCGAGAACACTGAAGCTTTCTTT
CDR3 protein: CASSEQGENTEAFF

J gene: TRBJ2-7
V gene: TRBV6-6
D gene: .
clone size: .
CDR3 DNA: TGTGCCAGCAGTCATGACAGGTTGCTTAGCTCCTACGAGCAGTACTTC
CDR3 protein: CASSHDRLLSSYEQYF

J gene: TRBJ2-2
V gene: TRBV5-6
D gene: TRBD2
clone size: few
CDR3 DNA: TGTGCCAGCAGCCCGTGGCGGGGGCTAGCGGGGGGTACCGGGGAGCTGTTTTTT
CDR3 protein: CASSPWRGLAGGTGELFF

J gene: TRBJ1-5
V gene: TRBV6-6
D gene: TRBD1
clone size: few
CDR3 DNA: TGTGCCAGCAGTTACCCACCAGACAGGGTCAATCAGCCCCAGCATTTT
CDR3 protein: CASSYPPDRVNQPQHF

J gene: TRBJ2-1
V gene: TRBV27
D gene: .
clone size: .
CDR3 DNA: TGTGCCAGCCGGAGAGTCTCCTACAATGAGCAGTTCTTC
CDR3 protein: CASRRVSYNEQFF

J gene: TRBJ2-2
V gene: TRBV10-3
D gene: TRBD1
clone size: once
CDR3 DNA: TGTGCCATCAGTAACAAGGACAGGGGATTAACCGGGGAGCTGTTTTTT
CDR3 protein: CAISNKDRGLTGELFF

J gene: TRBJ2-5
V gene: TRBV10-1
D gene: TRBD2
clone size: .
CDR3 DNA: TGCGCCAGCAGTGAGACCCAACTAGCGGAGCAAGAGACCCAGTACTTC
CDR3 protein: CASSETQLAEQETQYF

J gene: TRBJ1-2
V gene: TRBV2
D gene: .
clone size: .
CDR3 DNA: TGTGCCAGCAGTGAAGCGCTTCTTGGAGTCGGAGGCTACACCTTC
CDR3 protein: CASSEALLGVGGYTF

J gene: TRBJ1-1
V gene: TRBV19
D gene: TRBD1
clone size: .
CDR3 DNA: TGTGCCAGTAGTATGGACAGGGTGGGGACTGAAGCTTTCTTT
CDR3 protein: CASSMDRVGTEAFF